This T cell receptor (beta chain) appears in the sequencing data of a study of blood T cell repertoires in COVID-19 (TCRdb year 2020). Turning to the overall study: Collaborator samples came from the United States, Italy and Spain and covered acute and convalescent phases of COVID-19. The prospective study material was composed of cDNA or gDNA derived from T cells, B-cell-depleted T cells, or PBMCs. Deeply sampled blood TCRbeta repertoires from subjects exposed to, actively infected with, or recovered from COVID-19 were included in the dataset. The repertoires were released in a freely available public database intended as a resource for research on the immune response to SARS-CoV-2. The samples were drawn from the first 160 participants of the ongoing ImmuneRACE study and from some 1,300 subjects provided by 6 global collaborators. Nearly every sample came with metadata listing a de-identified subject ID, COVID-19 status, age in years and sex. HLA class I and class II types, where available, came from metadata supplied by the sample provider rather than from assay-based typing. General findings and caveats noted by the study authors: The amount of clinical and demographic metadata varied by source and participant and was provided uncurated.

The collaborating institutions used their own protocols to collect whole blood in K2EDTA tubes. For TCRbeta analysis, collaborators shipped samples as frozen whole blood, isolated PBMCs, or DNA extracted from either of those sample types. From cysteine to phenylalanine, the CDR3 is 17 amino acids long. Here the CDR3 DNA is all that survives: 51 bases in frame from base 1. Via the germline V gene, CDR1 is MDHEN and CDR2 SYDVKM. V loses 9 bases at its end and J loses 7 bases; junction bases beyond the gene matches: 18. A remark on this clone: Its antigen has not been determined. Within one base of it there is no much larger clone, and no base qualities were kept.

TCRbeta CDR3 regions were amplified from genomic DNA using the immunoSEQ Assay, a bias-controlled multiplex PCR. Under the source paper's analysis protocol: The number of nucleated cells in each sample was estimated from the amplification of reference gene primers within the assay. Sequence reads were collapsed and filtered to measure the absolute abundance of every unique TCRbeta CDR3 rearrangement. Productive Simpson clonality was computed per sample as the square root of Simpson's diversity index over productive rearrangements. TCRdb took over this immuneACCESS table, retaining in-frame rearrangements with V and J assigned. Such tables are incomplete; in checked studies, under half of the missing clones stem from an unresolved V gene, and the remainder is unexplained. V and J calls and clone size are copied from that table; D and trimming were computed from the DNA. The sample data list 70,000 to 75,000 clones, and roughly four fifths of these were observed just once. Of the sample, 20% falls within the top ten clones.

The specimen sequenced was peripheral blood. The chain links TRBV28 with TRBJ2-1; 10 of the junction bases match TRBD2. The receptor was isolated from an older woman with acute or convalescent COVID-19. CDR3 region: CARRGTRTSGGGNEQFF. The DNA is TGTGCCAGGAGGGGGACCCGGACTAGCGGCGGGGGGAATGAGCAGTTCTTC.